This T cell receptor beta chain is from a study of control samples from healthy donors and cancer patients. Germline CDR1 and CDR2: SGHTA and FQGNSA. V shed 0 bases and J shed 8 bases, with 13 bases lying between them. The CDR3 is 14 residues long. Produced via immunoSEQ multiplex PCR; TCRdb's table is partial and in-frame only. The table records approximately 220,000 clones, just under 95% of them present only once. The clonotype originates from a man between 45 and 60 years old in good health. V and J are TRBV7-2 and TRBJ1-2; D not certain. The sequenced material came from blood. The CDR3 sequence: CASSLAPGLRGYTF. CDR3 DNA: TGTGCCAGCAGCTTAGCGCCTGGCTTGCGGGGCTACACCTTC.